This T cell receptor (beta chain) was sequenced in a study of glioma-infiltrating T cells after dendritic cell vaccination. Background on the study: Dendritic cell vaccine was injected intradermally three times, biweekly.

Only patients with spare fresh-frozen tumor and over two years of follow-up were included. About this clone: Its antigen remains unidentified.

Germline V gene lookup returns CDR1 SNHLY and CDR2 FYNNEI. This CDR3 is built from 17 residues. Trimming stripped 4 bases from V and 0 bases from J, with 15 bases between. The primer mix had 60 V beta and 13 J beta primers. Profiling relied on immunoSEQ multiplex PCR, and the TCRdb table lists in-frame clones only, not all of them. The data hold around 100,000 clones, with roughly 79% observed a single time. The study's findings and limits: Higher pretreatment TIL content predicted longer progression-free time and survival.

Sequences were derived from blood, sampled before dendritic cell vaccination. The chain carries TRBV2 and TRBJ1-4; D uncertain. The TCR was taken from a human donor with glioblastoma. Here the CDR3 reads CASSVQVSDATNEKLFF. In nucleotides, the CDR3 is TGTGCCAGCAGTGTTCAAGTCTCAGATGCAACTAATGAAAAACTGTTTTTT.